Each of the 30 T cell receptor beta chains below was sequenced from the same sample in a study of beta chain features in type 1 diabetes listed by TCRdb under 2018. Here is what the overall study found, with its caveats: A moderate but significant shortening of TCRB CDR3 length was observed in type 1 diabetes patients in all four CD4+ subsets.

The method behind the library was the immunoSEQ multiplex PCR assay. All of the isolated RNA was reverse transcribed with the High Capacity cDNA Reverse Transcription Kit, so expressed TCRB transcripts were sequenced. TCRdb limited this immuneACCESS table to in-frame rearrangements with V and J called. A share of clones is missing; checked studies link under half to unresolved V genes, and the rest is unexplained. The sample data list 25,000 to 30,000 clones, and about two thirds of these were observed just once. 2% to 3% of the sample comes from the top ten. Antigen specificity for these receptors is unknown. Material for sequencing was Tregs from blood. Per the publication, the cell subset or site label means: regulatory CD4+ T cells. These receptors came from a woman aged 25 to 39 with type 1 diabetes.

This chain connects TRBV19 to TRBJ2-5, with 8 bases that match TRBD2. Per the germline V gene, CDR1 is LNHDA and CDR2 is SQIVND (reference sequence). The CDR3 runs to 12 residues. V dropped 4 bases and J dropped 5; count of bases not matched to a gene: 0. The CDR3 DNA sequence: TGTGCCAGTAGTACGGGGGGGGAGACCCAGTACTTC. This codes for CASSTGGETQYF.

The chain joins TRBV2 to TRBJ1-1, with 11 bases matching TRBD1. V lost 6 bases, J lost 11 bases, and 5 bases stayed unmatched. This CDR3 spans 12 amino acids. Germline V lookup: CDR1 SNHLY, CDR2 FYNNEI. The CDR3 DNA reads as TGTGCCAGCAGGGACAGGGGGCCGAGGGCTTTCTTT. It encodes CASRDRGPRAFF.

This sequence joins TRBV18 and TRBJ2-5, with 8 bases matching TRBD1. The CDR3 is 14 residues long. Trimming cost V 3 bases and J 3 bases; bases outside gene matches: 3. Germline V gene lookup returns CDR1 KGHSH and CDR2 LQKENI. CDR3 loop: CASSPSTGEETQYF. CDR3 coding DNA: TGTGCCAGCTCACCCTCGACAGGGGAAGAGACCCAGTACTTC. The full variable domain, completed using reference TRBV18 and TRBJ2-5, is NAGVMQNPRHLVRRRGQEARLRCSPMKGHSHVYWYRQLPEEGLKFMVYLQKENIIDESGMPKERFSAEFPKEGPSILRIQQVVRGDSAAYFCASSPSTGEETQYFGPGTRLLVL.

CDR3 in DNA: TGCGCCAGCAGCTTGGAGGCAGGGCCCAATGAGCAGTTCTTC. Translated, it gives CASSLEAGPNEQFF. This chain uses TRBV5-1 with TRBJ2-1; TRBD1 might be the D (5 bases). CDR1 is SGHRS, CDR2 YFSETQ, per germline. The V gene lost 0 bases and the J gene lost 6 bases, with 10 bases spanning the gap. This CDR3 has 14 amino acids.

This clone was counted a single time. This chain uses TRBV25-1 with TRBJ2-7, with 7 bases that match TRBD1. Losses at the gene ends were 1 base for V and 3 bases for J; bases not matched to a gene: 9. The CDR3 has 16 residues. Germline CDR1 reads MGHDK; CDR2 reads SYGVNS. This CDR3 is CASSEFEGATLYEQYF. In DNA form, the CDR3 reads TGTGCCAGCAGTGAATTTGAGGGGGCCACCCTCTACGAGCAGTACTTC.

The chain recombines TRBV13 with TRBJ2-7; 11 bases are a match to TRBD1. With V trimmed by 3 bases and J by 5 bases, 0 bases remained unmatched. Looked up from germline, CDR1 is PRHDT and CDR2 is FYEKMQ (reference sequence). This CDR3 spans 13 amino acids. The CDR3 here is CASSLDRGHEQYF. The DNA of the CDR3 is TGTGCCAGCAGCTTGGACAGGGGGCACGAGCAGTACTTC.

The CDR3: CASSLSRYEQYF. The CDR3 nucleotides read TGTGCCAGCAGCTTATCGCGCTACGAGCAGTACTTC. The chain combines TRBV7-9 with TRBJ2-7; D unclear. The V end was cut by 2 bases, the J end by 3 bases, with 5 bases between. Germline CDR1 and CDR2: SEHNR and FQNEAQ (reference sequence). The CDR3 is made up of 12 amino acids.

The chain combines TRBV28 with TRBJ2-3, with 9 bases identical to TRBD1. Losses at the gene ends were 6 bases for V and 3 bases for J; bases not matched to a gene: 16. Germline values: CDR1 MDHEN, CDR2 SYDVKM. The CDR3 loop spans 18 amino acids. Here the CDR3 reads CASSPTVGDRAFTDTQYF. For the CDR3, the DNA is TGTGCCAGCAGCCCCACCGTAGGGGACAGGGCCTTTACAGATACGCAGTATTTT.

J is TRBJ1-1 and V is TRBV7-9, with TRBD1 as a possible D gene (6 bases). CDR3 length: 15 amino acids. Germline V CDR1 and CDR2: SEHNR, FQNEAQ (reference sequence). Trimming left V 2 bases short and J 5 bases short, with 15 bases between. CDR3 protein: CASSLRQGKSTEAFF. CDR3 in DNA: TGTGCCAGCAGCTTACGGCAGGGGAAAAGTACTGAAGCTTTCTTT.

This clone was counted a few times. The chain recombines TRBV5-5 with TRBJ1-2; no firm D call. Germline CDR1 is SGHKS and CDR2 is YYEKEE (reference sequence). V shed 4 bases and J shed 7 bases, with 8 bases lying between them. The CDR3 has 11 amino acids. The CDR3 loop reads CASSRDGGYTF. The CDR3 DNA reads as TGTGCCAGCAGCCGGGATGGTGGCTACACCTTC.

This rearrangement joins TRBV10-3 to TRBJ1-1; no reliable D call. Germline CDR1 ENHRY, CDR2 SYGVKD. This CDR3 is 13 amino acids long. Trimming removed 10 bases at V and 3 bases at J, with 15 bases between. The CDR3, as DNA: TGTGCCACTGAGGACGGGGTGGACACTGAAGCTTTCTTT. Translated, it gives CATEDGVDTEAFF.

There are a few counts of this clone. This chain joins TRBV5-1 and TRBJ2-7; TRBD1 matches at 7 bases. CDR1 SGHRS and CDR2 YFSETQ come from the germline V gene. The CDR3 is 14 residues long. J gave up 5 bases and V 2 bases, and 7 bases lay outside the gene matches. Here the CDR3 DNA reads TGCGCCAGCAGCTTTCGACAGGGCCTAGACGAGCAGTACTTC. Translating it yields CASSFRQGLDEQYF.

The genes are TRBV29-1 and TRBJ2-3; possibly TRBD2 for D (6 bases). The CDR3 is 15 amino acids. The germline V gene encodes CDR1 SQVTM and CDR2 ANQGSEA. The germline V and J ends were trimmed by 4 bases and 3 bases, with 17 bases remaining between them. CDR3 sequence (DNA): TGCAGCGTTGCTACTGTCGGGAGTAATACAGATACGCAGTATTTT. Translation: CSVATVGSNTDTQYF.

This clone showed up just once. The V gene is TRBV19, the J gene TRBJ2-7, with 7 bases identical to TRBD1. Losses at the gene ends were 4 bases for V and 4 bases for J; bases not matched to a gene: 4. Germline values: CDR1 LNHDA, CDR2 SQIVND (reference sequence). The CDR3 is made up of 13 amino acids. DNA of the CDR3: TGTGCCAGTAGTAACAGGGGCGGTTACGAGCAGTACTTC. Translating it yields CASSNRGGYEQYF.

Written as DNA, the CDR3 is TGTGCCAGCAGTGATTTGACAGGGGAGGGAGAGCAGTTCTTC. This translates into CASSDLTGEGEQFF. The chain couples TRBV25-1 to TRBJ2-1; possibly TRBD1 for D (8 bases). The CDR3 has 14 residues. CDR1 and CDR2 from the germline V gene are MGHDK and SYGVNS. V was cut by 3 bases and J by 10 bases, with 16 bases left in between.

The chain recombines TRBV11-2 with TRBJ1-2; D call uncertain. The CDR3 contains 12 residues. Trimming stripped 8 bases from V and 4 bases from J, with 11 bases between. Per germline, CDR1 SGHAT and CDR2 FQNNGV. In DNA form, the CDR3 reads TGTGCCAGCGGCGACGGACTCTATGGCTACACCTTC. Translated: CASGDGLYGYTF.

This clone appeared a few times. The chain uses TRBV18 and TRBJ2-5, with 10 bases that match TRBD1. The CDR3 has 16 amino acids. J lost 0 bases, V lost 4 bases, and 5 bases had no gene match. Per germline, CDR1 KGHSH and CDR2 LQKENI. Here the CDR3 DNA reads TGTGCCAGCTCACAGGGGACAGGGGCCAACCAAGAGACCCAGTACTTC. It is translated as CASSQGTGANQETQYF.

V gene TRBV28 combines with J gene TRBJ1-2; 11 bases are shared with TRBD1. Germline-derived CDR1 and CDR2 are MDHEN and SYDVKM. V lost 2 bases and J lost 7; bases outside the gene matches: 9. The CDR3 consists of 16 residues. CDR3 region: CASSLATGQGVGGYTF. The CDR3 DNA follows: TGTGCCAGCAGTTTAGCCACGGGACAGGGGGTCGGTGGCTACACCTTC.

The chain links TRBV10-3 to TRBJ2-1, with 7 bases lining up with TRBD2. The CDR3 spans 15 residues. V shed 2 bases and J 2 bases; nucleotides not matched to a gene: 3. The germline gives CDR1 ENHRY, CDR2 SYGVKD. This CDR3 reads CAISERGGTYNEQFF. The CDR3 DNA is TGTGCCATCAGTGAGCGCGGGGGAACCTACAATGAGCAGTTCTTC.

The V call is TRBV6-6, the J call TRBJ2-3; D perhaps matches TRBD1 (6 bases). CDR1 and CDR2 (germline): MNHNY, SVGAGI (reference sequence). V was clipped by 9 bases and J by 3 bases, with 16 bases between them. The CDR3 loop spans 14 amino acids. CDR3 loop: CASFSAQGTDTQYF. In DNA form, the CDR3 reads TGTGCCAGTTTTAGCGCACAGGGAACAGATACGCAGTATTTT.

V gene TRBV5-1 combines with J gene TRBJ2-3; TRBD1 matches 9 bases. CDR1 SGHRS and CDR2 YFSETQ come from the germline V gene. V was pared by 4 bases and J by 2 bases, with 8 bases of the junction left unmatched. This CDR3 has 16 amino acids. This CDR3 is CASSNGQGTYTDTQYF. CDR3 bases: TGCGCCAGCAGCAACGGACAGGGGACCTACACAGATACGCAGTATTTT.

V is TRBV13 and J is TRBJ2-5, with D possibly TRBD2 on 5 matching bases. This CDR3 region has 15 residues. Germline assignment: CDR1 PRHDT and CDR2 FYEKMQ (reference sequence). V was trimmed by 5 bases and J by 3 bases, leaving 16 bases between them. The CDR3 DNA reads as TGTGCCAGCAGCCCCAGACGCGGAGCGGAAGAGACCCAGTACTTC. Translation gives CASSPRRGAEETQYF.

The CDR3 DNA is TGTGCCAGCATGGTGGAGCAGGGGGCCAATGAAGCTTTCTTT. Its protein product is CASMVEQGANEAFF. J is TRBJ1-1 and V is TRBV6-1; 8 bases are shared with TRBD1. Germline trimming cut 7 bases from V and 7 bases from J; bases unmatched to any gene: 11. Germline values: CDR1 MNHNS, CDR2 SASEGT. The CDR3 totals 14 residues.

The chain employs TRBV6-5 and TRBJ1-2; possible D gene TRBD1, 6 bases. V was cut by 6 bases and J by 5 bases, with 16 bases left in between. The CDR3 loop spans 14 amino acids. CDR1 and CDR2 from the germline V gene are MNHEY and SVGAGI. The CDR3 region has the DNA TGTGCCAGCAGCCCCAACAGGGCCCCATATGGCTACACCTTC. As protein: CASSPNRAPYGYTF.

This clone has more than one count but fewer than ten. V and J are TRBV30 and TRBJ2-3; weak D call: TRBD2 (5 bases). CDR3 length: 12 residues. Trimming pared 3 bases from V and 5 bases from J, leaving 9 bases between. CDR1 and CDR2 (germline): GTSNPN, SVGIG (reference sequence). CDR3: CAWSQLGDTQYF. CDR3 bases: TGTGCCTGGAGCCAACTAGGAGATACGCAGTATTTT.

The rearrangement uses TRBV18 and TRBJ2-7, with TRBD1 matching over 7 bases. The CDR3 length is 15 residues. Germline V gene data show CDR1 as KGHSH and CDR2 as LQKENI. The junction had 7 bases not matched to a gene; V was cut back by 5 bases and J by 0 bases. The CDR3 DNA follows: TGTGCCAGCTCATTAGACAGGGCCGGCTCCTACGAGCAGTACTTC. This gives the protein CASSLDRAGSYEQYF.

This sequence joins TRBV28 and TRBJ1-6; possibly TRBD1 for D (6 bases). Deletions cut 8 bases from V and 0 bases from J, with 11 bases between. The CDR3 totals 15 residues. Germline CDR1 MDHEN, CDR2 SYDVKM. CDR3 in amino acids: CASLGASSYNSPLHF. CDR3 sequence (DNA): TGTGCCAGCCTGGGGGCGAGCTCCTATAATTCACCCCTCCACTTT. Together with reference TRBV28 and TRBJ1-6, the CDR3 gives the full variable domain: DVKVTQSSRYLVKRTGEKVFLECVQDMDHENMFWYRQDPGLGLRLIYFSYDVKMKEKGDIPEGYSVSREKKERFSLILESASTNQTSMYLCASLGASSYNSPLHFGNGTRLTVT.

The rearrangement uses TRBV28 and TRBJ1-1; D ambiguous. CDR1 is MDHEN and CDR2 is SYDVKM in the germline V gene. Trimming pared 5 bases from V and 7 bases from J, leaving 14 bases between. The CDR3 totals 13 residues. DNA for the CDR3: TGTGCCAGCAGTCGAACGGTGTACGGTGAAGCTTTCTTT. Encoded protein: CASSRTVYGEAFF.

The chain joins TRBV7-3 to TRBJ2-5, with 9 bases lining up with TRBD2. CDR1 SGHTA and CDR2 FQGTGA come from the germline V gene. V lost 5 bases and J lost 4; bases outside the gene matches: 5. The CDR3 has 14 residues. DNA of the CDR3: TGTGCCAGCAGCCTGACTAGCGGAACAGAGACCCAGTACTTC. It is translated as CASSLTSGTETQYF. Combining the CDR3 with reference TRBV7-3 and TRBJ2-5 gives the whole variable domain GAGVSQTPSNKVTEKGKYVELRCDPISGHTALYWYRQSLGQGPEFLIYFQGTGAADDSGLPNDRFFAVRPEGSVSTLKIQRTERGDSAVYLCASSLTSGTETQYFGPGTRLLVL.

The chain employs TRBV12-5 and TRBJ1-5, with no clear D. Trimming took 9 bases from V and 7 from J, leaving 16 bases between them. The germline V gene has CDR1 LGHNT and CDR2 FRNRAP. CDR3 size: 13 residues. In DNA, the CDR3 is TGTGCTAGCCCCACACCACGGGGACAGCCCCAGCATTTT. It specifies CASPTPRGQPQHF.